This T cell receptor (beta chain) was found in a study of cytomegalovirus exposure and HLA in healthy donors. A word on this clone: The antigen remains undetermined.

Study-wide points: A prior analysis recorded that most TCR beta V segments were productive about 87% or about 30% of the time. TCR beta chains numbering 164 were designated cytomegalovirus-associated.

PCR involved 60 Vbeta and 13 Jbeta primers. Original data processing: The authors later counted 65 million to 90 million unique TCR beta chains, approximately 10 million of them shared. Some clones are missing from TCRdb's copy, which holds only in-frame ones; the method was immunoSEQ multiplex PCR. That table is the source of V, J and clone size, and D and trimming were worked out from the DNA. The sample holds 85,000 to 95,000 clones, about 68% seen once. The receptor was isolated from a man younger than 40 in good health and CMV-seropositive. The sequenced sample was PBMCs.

CDR3 loop: CASSQGLAGFLYEQYF. CDR3 bases: TGTGCCAGCAGCCAAGGGCTAGCGGGGTTTTTGTACGAGCAGTACTTC. This chain connects TRBV14 to TRBJ2-7; 9 positions match TRBD2. This CDR3 is 16 amino acids long. The V segment lost 1 base and the J segment 4 bases; nucleotides outside the gene matches: 8. The germline CDR1 and CDR2 sequences are SGHDN and FVKESK. Combining the CDR3 with reference TRBV14 and TRBJ2-7 gives the whole variable domain EAGVTQFPSHSVIEKGQTVTLRCDPISGHDNLYWYRRVMGKEIKFLLHFVKESKQDESGMPNNRFLAERTGGTYSTLKVQPAELEDSGVYFCASSQGLAGFLYEQYFGPGTRLTVT.